This T cell receptor (beta chain) is drawn from a study of shared clonotypes between healthy human individuals. Whole-study findings and limits: Richness estimates generally favored naive over memory subsets. The four-donor shared clonotypes exceeded non-shared clonotypes in generation probability, with non-shared ones scoring lower.

CD4+ cells yielded CD45RA+ naive and CD45RA-negative memory subsets. Sequencing was performed with immunoSEQ multiplex PCR; in TCRdb, only in-frame clones are kept and a portion is missing. The sample lists roughly 1 million clones, about 77% occurring once. The trim removed 0 bases at V and 5 bases at J, leaving 3 bases unmatched. The CDR3 covers 15 residues. Germline CDR1 and CDR2: KGHSH and LQKENI. A note on this clone: Its specificity is unknown.

The specimen sequenced was memory CD4+ T cells sorted from blood. Described subset: CD45RA-negative fraction. The TCR sequence derives from a man aged 18 to 29 in good health. The chain couples TRBV18 to TRBJ2-1, with 8 bases fitting TRBD2. DNA of the CDR3: TGTGCCAGCTCACCACCTTCGGGAGGGGACAATGAGCAGTTCTTC. Its protein is CASSPPSGGDNEQFF. Using reference TRBV18 and TRBJ2-1 for the parts outside the CDR3, the full variable domain is NAGVMQNPRHLVRRRGQEARLRCSPMKGHSHVYWYRQLPEEGLKFMVYLQKENIIDESGMPKERFSAEFPKEGPSILRIQQVVRGDSAAYFCASSPPSGGDNEQFFGPGTRLTVL.